This T cell receptor (beta chain) was sequenced for a study of early T cells in non-severe SARS-CoV-2 infection. Unique molecular identifiers were affixed to single, distinct cDNA molecules. Using its own MiXCR run on the 5' RACE reads, TCRdb lists one record per CDR3 protein. The top ten hold 5.8% of the sample, which has about 54,000 distinct CDR3 sequences, more than 6.5% seen once. The germline V gene has CDR1 DFQATT and CDR2 SNEGSKA (reference sequence). The CDR3 runs to 16 residues. Trimming at V came to 1 base and at J to 0 bases, leaving 7 bases not matched to a gene. The sample in question was whole blood, obtained at baseline. The sequence was collected from an adult who was a healthcare worker with PCR-confirmed SARS-CoV-2 infection or an uninfected control (not recorded which). The chain has TRBV20-1 and TRBJ2-3, with 7 bases fitting TRBD2. This chain's CDR3 is CSARAYRTRSTDTQYF. The DNA for the CDR3 is TGCAGTGCTAGAGCCTATCGGACTAGGAGCACAGATACGCAGTATTTT.